The 5 T cell receptor beta chains given below trace back to one sample, sequenced in a study of blood T cell repertoires in COVID-19. Clones were sequenced by immunoSEQ multiplex PCR, and TCRdb holds only the in-frame ones, with some missing. The table includes some 320,000 clones, almost 85% detected once. Sequencing was carried out using peripheral blood. The receptor source for this set is a human donor in a cohort sampled during active COVID-19.

The V and J genes are TRBV5-1 and TRBJ2-2; D is possibly TRBD1 (6 bases). V gave up 0 bases and J gave up 4 bases, with 13 bases separating them. Germline assignment: CDR1 SGHRS and CDR2 YFSETQ. This CDR3 is 16 amino acids long. As DNA, the CDR3 is TGCGCCAGCAGCTTGGATGGACAGATACTCACCGGGGAGCTGTTTTTT. Translated, it gives CASSLDGQILTGELFF.

The rearrangement uses TRBV3-1 (or the pseudogene TRBV3-2) and TRBJ2-7; possible D gene TRBD1, 5 bases. CDR3 length equals 13 residues. With 0 bases removed from V and 5 bases from J, the gap between germline ends came to 8 bases. The V gene's germline CDR1 is LGHDT and CDR2 YNNKEL (reference sequence). The CDR3 here is CASSQDLRDEQYF. The CDR3 nucleotides read TGTGCCAGCAGCCAAGATCTCAGGGACGAGCAGTACTTC.

The chain links TRBV7-8 to TRBJ1-5; D is possibly TRBD1 (6 bases). The V gene lost 2 bases and the J gene lost 0 bases, with 14 bases spanning the gap. Per the germline V gene, CDR1 is SGHVS and CDR2 is FQNEAQ. The CDR3 runs to 17 residues. The CDR3, as DNA: TGTGCCAGCAGCTTACGGGAAGGGGGTAGTAGCAATCAGCCCCAGCATTTT. Translation gives CASSLREGGSSNQPQHF.

This chain joins TRBV5-1 and TRBJ1-1; tentatively, D is TRBD1 (5 bases). V was shortened by 0 bases and J by 6 bases, with 12 bases between the two germline ends. Germline CDR1 reads SGHRS; CDR2 reads YFSETQ. This CDR3 comprises 14 residues. CDR3 in DNA: TGCGCCAGCAGCTTGGCGGGGGGGAGCCCTGAAGCTTTCTTT. This encodes CASSLAGGSPEAFF.

This sequence joins TRBV30 and TRBJ1-6; D uncertain. The germline V gene has CDR1 GTSNPN and CDR2 SVGIG (reference sequence). CDR3 length equals 13 residues. V lost 1 base and J lost 10, with 11 bases in between. CDR3 sequence (DNA): TGTGCCTGGAGTGGGGGAGTTCGATCACCCCTCCACTTT. The encoded protein is CAWSGGVRSPLHF.